This T cell receptor beta chain was retrieved from a study of beta chain features in type 1 diabetes. Expressed TCRB transcripts were sequenced, since all the RNA that had been isolated was reverse transcribed. Sequenced by immunoSEQ multiplex PCR; TCRdb stores in-frame clones only, minus some. This sample has hundreds of thousands of clones; around 30% occur once, and the top ten carry around 0.065%. The CDR3 consists of 15 residues. Between the trimmed V and J ends, which lost 2 bases and 4 bases, there was a span of 15 bases. Germline values: CDR1 SGDLS, CDR2 YYNGEE. The rearrangement joins TRBV9 to TRBJ1-1; possible D gene TRBD1, 5 bases. Specimen: naive CD4+ T cells from blood. The sequence derives from a man younger than 35 in good health. Written as DNA, the CDR3 is TGTGCCAGCAGCGTGACAGAAACGGGCACCACTGAAGCTTTCTTT. Protein product: CASSVTETGTTEAFF.